The 26 T cell receptor beta chains listed next were all sequenced from one sample in a study of Graves' ophthalmopathy and Graves' hyperthyroidism. The sequenced template was RNA, covering the TCR beta CDR3 region. Second-round multiplex PCR came after a first-round RT-PCR that employed HTBI primers. TCRdb called the multiplex PCR reads again in MiXCR, with one record for every CDR3 protein. In the table there are 200,000 to 250,000 distinct CDR3 sequences, around 45% of which are singletons. Sequences were obtained from peripheral blood. The receptors come from an adult man with Graves' ophthalmopathy.

The chain is built from TRBV7-9 and TRBJ1-2, with D possibly being TRBD1 (5 bases). Germline assignment: CDR1 SEHNR and CDR2 FQNEAQ (reference sequence). With 6 bases removed from V and 2 bases from J, the gap between germline ends came to 10 bases. This CDR3 comprises 13 residues. The CDR3: CASRLTENYGYTF. The DNA for the CDR3 is TGTGCCAGCAGACTGACAGAAAACTATGGCTACACCTTC.

This clonotype was counted only a few times. This chain uses TRBV24-1 with TRBJ2-6, with D perhaps TRBD1 (5 bases). Germline V CDR1 and CDR2: KGHDR, SFDVKD. V was pared by 0 bases and J by 0 bases, with 8 bases between. The CDR3 is 17 amino acids. This chain's CDR3 is CATSDLGASSGANVLTF. The DNA for the CDR3 is TGTGCCACCAGTGATTTGGGGGCCAGCTCTGGGGCCAACGTCCTGACTTTC.

This clonotype occurred many times. The chain uses TRBV6-6 and TRBJ1-2; a possible D gene is TRBD1 (6 bases). V shed 7 bases and J shed 9 bases, with 12 bases lying between them. CDR3 length equals 11 residues. Per germline, CDR1 MNHNY and CDR2 SVGAGI (reference sequence). The CDR3 DNA sequence: TGTGCCAGCACCCCAGGGACAAGCTACACCTTC. It specifies CASTPGTSYTF.

This chain links TRBV12-3 or TRBV12-4 with TRBJ1-2, with D tentatively TRBD1 (6 bases). The CDR3 sequence is 13 residues long. Between the trimmed V and J ends, which lost 2 bases and 6 bases, there was a span of 10 bases. The CDR3 DNA follows: TGTGCCAGCAGTTTATTAGGGGGGGATGGCTACACCTTC. Encoded protein: CASSLLGGDGYTF.

The chain recombines TRBV7-2 with TRBJ2-2, with D possibly being TRBD2 (5 bases). V was clipped by 1 base and J by 2 bases, with 11 bases between them. CDR3 length equals 16 residues. The germline CDR1 and CDR2 sequences are SGHTA and FQGNSA. The CDR3 reads CASSLDPTGNTGELFF. CDR3 nucleotides: TGTGCCAGCAGCTTAGACCCCACGGGAAACACCGGGGAGCTGTTTTTT.

This CDR3 reads CSALRRSRSYGYTF. DNA for the CDR3: TGCAGTGCTCTCCGCAGATCCCGGTCGTATGGCTACACCTTC. The chain uses TRBV20-1 and TRBJ1-2; D is ambiguous. The V gene's germline CDR1 is DFQATT and CDR2 SNEGSKA (reference sequence). V lost 5 bases, J lost 5 bases, and 18 bases lay in between. CDR3 length: 14 residues.

The chain recombines TRBV5-4 with TRBJ2-2; D possibly corresponds to TRBD2 (6 bases). Trimming pared 0 bases from V and 10 bases from J, leaving 13 bases between. The length of the CDR3 is 14 residues. Germline V gives CDR1 SGHNT, CDR2 YYREEE (reference sequence). The CDR3 region has the DNA TGTGCCAGCAGCTTGGATGGAGGGCATCTGGAGCTGTTTTTT. It specifies CASSLDGGHLELFF. Complete variable domain (other parts from reference TRBV5-4 and TRBJ2-2): ETGVTQSPTHLIKTRGQQVTLRCSSQSGHNTVSWYQQALGQGPQFIFQYYREEENGRGNFPPRFSGLQFPNYSSELNVNALELDDSALYLCASSLDGGHLELFFGEGSRLTVL.

The V and J genes are TRBV19 and TRBJ2-6; D is possibly TRBD1 (5 bases). This CDR3 has 15 amino acids. Per the germline V gene, CDR1 is LNHDA and CDR2 is SQIVND (reference sequence). V gave up 6 bases and J gave up 0 bases, with 9 bases separating them. The CDR3 protein is CASSLQVSGANVLTF. The CDR3 DNA reads as TGTGCCAGTAGCTTACAGGTCTCTGGGGCCAACGTCCTGACTTTC.

The chain uses TRBV6-1 and TRBJ1-5, with 9 positions matching TRBD1. This CDR3 is 17 amino acids long. The germline CDR1 and CDR2 sequences are MNHNS and SASEGT. With 0 bases clipped from V and 2 bases from J, the junction kept 5 bases outside the gene matches. The CDR3 here is CASSEAYWTGGNQPQHF. In DNA form, the CDR3 reads TGTGCCAGCAGTGAAGCGTATTGGACAGGGGGCAATCAGCCCCAGCATTTT.

The J gene is TRBJ2-7, the V gene TRBV6-6; 7 positions match TRBD1. CDR1 MNHNY and CDR2 SVGAGI come from the germline V gene (reference sequence). CDR3 length equals 13 residues. The trim removed 11 bases at V and 3 bases at J, leaving 10 bases unmatched. As DNA, the CDR3 is TGTGCCCTCCTGGAGACAGGGTACTACGAGCAGTACTTC. This sequence encodes CALLETGYYEQYF.

The chain links TRBV7-8 to TRBJ2-7; no firm D call. The CDR3 is 14 amino acids. Germline V gene lookup returns CDR1 SGHVS and CDR2 FQNEAQ. The V gene lost 1 base and the J gene lost 0 bases, with 7 bases spanning the gap. The CDR3 here is CASSLGPASYEQYF. The CDR3, as DNA: TGTGCCAGCAGCTTAGGGCCTGCCTCCTACGAGCAGTACTTC.

CDR3: CASSPQDTANYGYTF. For the CDR3, the DNA is TGTGCCAGCAGCCCACAGGACACAGCTAACTATGGCTACACCTTC. The chain employs TRBV9 and TRBJ1-2, with D perhaps matching TRBD1 (5 bases). Germline CDR1 reads SGDLS; CDR2 reads YYNGEE. V shed 4 bases and J shed 0 bases, with 13 bases lying between them. CDR3 length: 15 amino acids.

The gene calls are TRBV7-8 and TRBJ2-2, with a weak D call TRBD1 (6 bases). Trimming took off 5 bases at V and 4 bases at J, with 17 bases between the two ends. The germline V gene has CDR1 SGHVS and CDR2 FQNEAQ. The CDR3 spans 16 residues. DNA of the CDR3: TGTGCCAGCAGCCCCGAAGTTGGGGGCGCCACCGGGGAGCTGTTTTTT. Protein: CASSPEVGGATGELFF. The full variable domain, rest sourced from reference TRBV7-8 and TRBJ2-2, is GAGVSQSPRYKVAKRGQDVALRCDPISGHVSLFWYQQALGQGPEFLTYFQNEAQLDKSGLPSDRFFAERPEGSVSTLKIQRTQQEDSAVYLCASSPEVGGATGELFFGEGSRLTVL.

The table lists this clonotype with a count of one. The chain links TRBV6-5 to TRBJ1-1; 8 bases align to TRBD1. V lost 4 bases to trimming and J lost 5 bases; unmatched junction nucleotides: 12. This CDR3 is 16 amino acids long. The germline V gene encodes CDR1 MNHEY and CDR2 SVGAGI. The CDR3 here is CASSLAGQGEKTEAFF. The CDR3 nucleotides are TGTGCCAGCAGTTTAGCTGGACAGGGCGAGAAGACTGAAGCTTTCTTT.

This clonotype was seen a handful of times. The chain is built from TRBV12-3 or TRBV12-4 and TRBJ1-6; D uncertain. The V and J ends lost 6 bases and 10 bases respectively, with 16 bases between them. This CDR3 is 14 amino acids long. The CDR3 DNA is TGTGCCAGCAGACTCGTCCAAGGGCAGTCACCCCTCCACTTT. It is translated as CASRLVQGQSPLHF.

The rearrangement uses TRBV9 and TRBJ1-6; TRBD1 agrees at 9 bases. The CDR3 sequence is 14 residues long. Germline assignment: CDR1 SGDLS and CDR2 YYNGEE. V was pared by 4 bases and J by 7 bases, with 3 bases of the junction left unmatched. CDR3 nucleotide sequence: TGTGCCAGCAGCAGACAGGGGGAGAATTCACCCCTCCACTTT. Encoded protein: CASSRQGENSPLHF.

A few counts support this clonotype. The J gene is TRBJ1-5, the V gene TRBV20-1; tentative D call: TRBD1 (6 bases). V was pared by 5 bases and J by 4 bases, with 15 bases between. The CDR3 covers 14 residues. The germline gives CDR1 DFQATT, CDR2 SNEGSKA (reference sequence). The CDR3 coding sequence is TGCAGTGCTCATCCGGGACAAATGAATCAGCCCCAGCATTTT. Its protein is CSAHPGQMNQPQHF.

This clonotype turned up a few times. J is TRBJ2-7 and V is TRBV2; weak D call: TRBD2 (6 bases). The CDR3 has 14 amino acids. V was clipped by 6 bases and J by 4 bases, with 16 bases between them. CDR1 and CDR2 (germline): SNHLY, FYNNEI. CDR3 residues: CASRGTLLLYEQYF. In DNA form, the CDR3 reads TGTGCCAGCAGGGGGACTCTTTTACTTTACGAGCAGTACTTC.

This clonotype was seen more than once but under ten times. This chain connects TRBV7-9 to TRBJ2-7; possible D gene TRBD2, 6 bases. This CDR3 is built from 13 residues. From germline, CDR1 is SEHNR and CDR2 FQNEAQ (reference sequence). Trimming stripped 5 bases from V and 5 bases from J, with 13 bases between. In nucleotides, the CDR3 is TGTGCCAGCAGCCACGATTGGGGGGACGAGCAGTACTTC. This sequence encodes CASSHDWGDEQYF. Combining the CDR3 with reference TRBV7-9 and TRBJ2-7 gives the whole variable domain DTGVSQNPRHKITKRGQNVTFRCDPISEHNRLYWYRQTLGQGPEFLTYFQNEAQLEKSRLLSDRFSAERPKGSFSTLEIQRTEQGDSAMYLCASSHDWGDEQYFGPGTRLTVT.

The V gene is TRBV29-1, the J gene TRBJ2-3; perhaps TRBD2 as D (5 bases). Trimming left V 7 bases short and J 1 base short, with 9 bases between. The CDR3 totals 12 residues. Germline V gene lookup returns CDR1 SQVTM and CDR2 ANQGSEA. CDR3 nucleotides: TGCAGCGCCTTGCGGGGCACAGATACGCAGTATTTT. It specifies CSALRGTDTQYF.

This chain links TRBV2 with TRBJ1-1; possibly TRBD1 for D (5 bases). Germline V gives CDR1 SNHLY, CDR2 FYNNEI. CDR3 length: 13 amino acids. V dropped 5 bases and J dropped 5 bases, with 12 bases sitting between them. The CDR3 loop reads CASSQRGTTEAFF. The CDR3 DNA is TGTGCCAGCAGTCAAAGGGGAACAACTGAAGCTTTCTTT.

The chain has TRBV5-6 and TRBJ2-7, with 8 bases identical to TRBD1. In germline, CDR1 is SGHDT, CDR2 YYEEEE. The CDR3 sequence is 14 residues long. V dropped 4 bases and J dropped 3; count of bases not matched to a gene: 6. CDR3 DNA sequence: TGTGCCAGCAGCGACGGGACAGGTAGCTACGAGCAGTACTTC. Its translation is CASSDGTGSYEQYF.

In nucleotides, the CDR3 is TGCAGCGTTGTAGGGGAAGGGGCTGAAGCTTTCTTT. This translates into CSVVGEGAEAFF. This rearrangement joins TRBV29-1 to TRBJ1-1, with a possible D match to TRBD1 (5 bases). Per germline, CDR1 SQVTM and CDR2 ANQGSEA. Deletions cut 4 bases from V and 6 bases from J, with 12 bases between. The CDR3 consists of 12 residues.

This clonotype was seen ten or more times. This rearrangement joins TRBV24-1 to TRBJ1-4; no reliable D call. The CDR3 is made up of 13 amino acids. V was shortened by 2 bases and J by 5 bases, with 5 bases between the two germline ends. Germline CDR1 is KGHDR and CDR2 is SFDVKD. The CDR3 DNA follows: TGTGCCACCAGTGATTCCTCCAATGAAAAACTGTTTTTT. It codes for CATSDSSNEKLFF.

The V call is TRBV20-1, the J call TRBJ1-5; 8 bases are a match to TRBD1. Germline V lookup: CDR1 DFQATT, CDR2 SNEGSKA (reference sequence). The CDR3 runs to 13 residues. Trimming cost V 5 bases and J 8 bases; bases outside gene matches: 8. CDR3 residues: CSARRAGGKPQHF. CDR3 DNA sequence: TGCAGTGCTCGAAGGGCAGGGGGCAAGCCCCAGCATTTT.

The rearrangement uses TRBV5-1 and TRBJ2-2; maybe TRBD1 (7 bases). Trimming took 4 bases from V and 3 from J, leaving 10 bases between them. CDR3 length equals 14 residues. From germline, CDR1 is SGHRS and CDR2 YFSETQ. The CDR3 spells CASSAGQYTGELFF. Here the CDR3 DNA reads TGCGCCAGCAGCGCGGGACAGTACACCGGGGAGCTGTTTTTT.